These T cell receptor beta chains were read from a single sample in a study of blood T cell repertoires in COVID-19. Profiled with immunoSEQ multiplex PCR; TCRdb holds only in-frame clones, not every one. The sample records tens of thousands of clones, approximately 89% being singletons. The sample taken for sequencing was peripheral blood. Receptor source: a man of 80 years or more with active or convalescent COVID-19. Both conserved end residues are part of each CDR3. D genes are given only for firm matches. A clone size is listed for some rows: how often the clone was seen (once, few, many), or a class if it is expanded.

d_call: NA; j_call: TRBJ1-2; v_call: TRBV3-1/TRBV3-2; clone_size: NA; cdr3_nt: TGTGCCAGCAGCCCGCAGGTTGACTATGGCTACACCTTC; cdr3_aa: CASSPQVDYGYTF
d_call: TRBD1; j_call: TRBJ2-6; v_call: TRBV5-6; clone_size: NA; cdr3_nt: TGTGCCAGCAGCGGTACAGGGGACTCTGGGGCCAACGTCCTGACTTTC; cdr3_aa: CASSGTGDSGANVLTF
d_call: TRBD1; j_call: TRBJ2-5; v_call: TRBV7-2; clone_size: NA; cdr3_nt: TGTGCCAGCAGCTTAGGGAGGGACAGGGTGGAGACCCAGTACTTC; cdr3_aa: CASSLGRDRVETQYF
d_call: NA; j_call: TRBJ2-7; v_call: TRBV6-1; clone_size: NA; cdr3_nt: TGTGCCAGCAGTGAAAGAGGCAGGGATCGCGAGCAGTACTTC; cdr3_aa: CASSERGRDREQYF
d_call: NA; j_call: TRBJ1-1; v_call: TRBV19; clone_size: NA; cdr3_nt: TGTGCCAGTAGTATAGGACTCGCGCGCGGCACTGAAGCTTTCTTT; cdr3_aa: CASSIGLARGTEAFF
d_call: NA; j_call: TRBJ1-5; v_call: TRBV7-8; clone_size: few; cdr3_nt: TGTGCCAGCAGCCCCCGGGGGGGTCGGCGCCAGCCCCAGCATTTT; cdr3_aa: CASSPRGGRRQPQHF
d_call: NA; j_call: TRBJ2-7; v_call: TRBV7-2; clone_size: NA; cdr3_nt: TGTGCCAGCAGCTTTGGACCGGGGGTTGGGCTTCCCTACGAGCAGTACTTC; cdr3_aa: CASSFGPGVGLPYEQYF
d_call: NA; j_call: TRBJ2-7; v_call: TRBV18; clone_size: NA; cdr3_nt: TGTGCCAGCTCACCACCGGCAGGAAACTACGAGCAGTACTTC; cdr3_aa: CASSPPAGNYEQYF
d_call: NA; j_call: TRBJ1-1; v_call: TRBV6-5; clone_size: few; cdr3_nt: TGTGCCAGCAGTTCTATTCTAGGAGCTGAAGCTTTCTTT; cdr3_aa: CASSSILGAEAFF
d_call: NA; j_call: TRBJ2-1; v_call: TRBV10-3; clone_size: NA; cdr3_nt: TGTGCCACCATGGGGCAGGGTTTGGGCTCCTACAATGAGCAGTTCTTC; cdr3_aa: CATMGQGLGSYNEQFF
d_call: TRBD2; j_call: TRBJ2-7; v_call: TRBV7-2; clone_size: NA; cdr3_nt: TGTGCCAGCAGCTTAAACGCGGGGGAGGGCGAGCAGTACTTC; cdr3_aa: CASSLNAGEGEQYF
d_call: NA; j_call: TRBJ1-1; v_call: TRBV10-1; clone_size: once; cdr3_nt: TGCGCCAGCAGTGAGGGCCGTTCCCCCACTGAAGCTTTCTTT; cdr3_aa: CASSEGRSPTEAFF
d_call: NA; j_call: TRBJ2-1; v_call: TRBV5-1; clone_size: NA; cdr3_nt: TGCGCCAGCAGCTTTCGCGGATTCTCCTACAATGAGCAGTTCTTC; cdr3_aa: CASSFRGFSYNEQFF
d_call: TRBD1; j_call: TRBJ2-5; v_call: TRBV6-1; clone_size: NA; cdr3_nt: TGTGCCAGCAGTGACAGGGGGCTACGAGAGACCCAGTACTTC; cdr3_aa: CASSDRGLRETQYF
d_call: TRBD2; j_call: TRBJ2-3; v_call: TRBV4-3; clone_size: NA; cdr3_nt: TGCGCCAGCAGCCAAGGACTAGCGGGAGCTTGGGGAGATACGCAGTATTTT; cdr3_aa: CASSQGLAGAWGDTQYF
d_call: TRBD1; j_call: TRBJ2-2; v_call: TRBV27; clone_size: NA; cdr3_nt: TGTGCCAGCAGTTTCTGGGGACAGGGAGGGCCGACCGGGGAGCTGTTTTTT; cdr3_aa: CASSFWGQGGPTGELFF
d_call: TRBD2; j_call: TRBJ2-7; v_call: TRBV5-1; clone_size: NA; cdr3_nt: TGCGCCAGCAGCCCCCGGGAGGGCTCCTACGAGCAGTACTTC; cdr3_aa: CASSPREGSYEQYF
d_call: NA; j_call: TRBJ2-7; v_call: TRBV5-6; clone_size: NA; cdr3_nt: TGTGCCAGCAGCTCCCAACTGAGCTCCTACGAGCAGTACTTC; cdr3_aa: CASSSQLSSYEQYF
d_call: TRBD2; j_call: TRBJ2-5; v_call: TRBV3-1/TRBV3-2; clone_size: NA; cdr3_nt: TGTGCCAGCAGAGCAGCGGGAGGGCTCGAGACCCAGTACTTC; cdr3_aa: CASRAAGGLETQYF
d_call: TRBD1; j_call: TRBJ2-7; v_call: TRBV28; clone_size: NA; cdr3_nt: TGTGCCAGCAGATCGGGACAGAGTTACGAGCAGTACTTC; cdr3_aa: CASRSGQSYEQYF
d_call: TRBD1; j_call: TRBJ2-5; v_call: TRBV24-1; clone_size: NA; cdr3_nt: TGTGCCACCAGTGATCCAAGAACCCGAGGGGGCTATGAGACCCAGTACTTC; cdr3_aa: CATSDPRTRGGYETQYF
d_call: TRBD1; j_call: TRBJ2-3; v_call: TRBV24-1; clone_size: NA; cdr3_nt: TGTGCCACCAGTGATCCGGGACAGGGCGGCACAGATACGCAGTATTTT; cdr3_aa: CATSDPGQGGTDTQYF
d_call: NA; j_call: TRBJ1-4; v_call: TRBV3-1/TRBV3-2; clone_size: NA; cdr3_nt: TGTGCCAGCAGCCAACAGTCAACTAATGAAAAACTGTTTTTT; cdr3_aa: CASSQQSTNEKLFF
d_call: NA; j_call: TRBJ2-7; v_call: TRBV7-8; clone_size: NA; cdr3_nt: TGTGCCAGCTCCCGTGATAGCTCCTACGAGCAGTACTTC; cdr3_aa: CASSRDSSYEQYF
d_call: NA; j_call: TRBJ1-1; v_call: TRBV5-4; clone_size: NA; cdr3_nt: TGTGCCAGCAGCTTGGGGGTGAGGGACACTGAAGCTTTCTTT; cdr3_aa: CASSLGVRDTEAFF
d_call: NA; j_call: TRBJ1-4; v_call: TRBV6-2/TRBV6-3; clone_size: NA; cdr3_nt: TGTGCCAGCAGTTACCTGGAGCCCTCTGAAAAACTGTTTTTT; cdr3_aa: CASSYLEPSEKLFF
d_call: NA; j_call: TRBJ1-2; v_call: TRBV6-5; clone_size: few; cdr3_nt: TGTGCCAGCGCGGTTGCCAGAAACTATGGCTACACCTTC; cdr3_aa: CASAVARNYGYTF
d_call: NA; j_call: TRBJ1-2; v_call: TRBV30; clone_size: NA; cdr3_nt: TGTGCCTGGATGCCTAATTCTTATGGCTACACCTTC; cdr3_aa: CAWMPNSYGYTF
d_call: NA; j_call: TRBJ1-2; v_call: TRBV18; clone_size: NA; cdr3_nt: TGTGCCAGCTCGCCTCAGACAGGAGATGGAAACTATGGCTACACCTTC; cdr3_aa: CASSPQTGDGNYGYTF
d_call: TRBD2; j_call: TRBJ2-3; v_call: TRBV6-1; clone_size: NA; cdr3_nt: TGTGCCAGCAGTGAACTAGGCGGGAGTGGTAGGTATCGGGCAGATACGCAGTATTTT; cdr3_aa: CASSELGGSGRYRADTQYF
d_call: TRBD1; j_call: TRBJ1-1; v_call: TRBV19; clone_size: once; cdr3_nt: TGTGCCAGTAGTAAAGTGACAGGGGGCGGTACTGAAGCTTTCTTT; cdr3_aa: CASSKVTGGGTEAFF
d_call: TRBD1; j_call: TRBJ2-2; v_call: TRBV10-3; clone_size: NA; cdr3_nt: TGTGCCATCAGAGGGACAGGGGGGAACACCGGGGAGTTGTTTTTT; cdr3_aa: CAIRGTGGNTGELFF
d_call: TRBD2; j_call: TRBJ2-7; v_call: TRBV28; clone_size: NA; cdr3_nt: TGTGCCAGCAGACCCCTAACTAGCGGGATTTCCTACGAGCAGTACTTC; cdr3_aa: CASRPLTSGISYEQYF
d_call: TRBD2; j_call: TRBJ2-5; v_call: TRBV5-6; clone_size: few; cdr3_nt: TGTGCCAGCAGCGGGGGTGCTGCGCGGGGGATCGGAGAGACCCAGTACTTC; cdr3_aa: CASSGGAARGIGETQYF
d_call: NA; j_call: TRBJ1-4; v_call: TRBV7-2; clone_size: NA; cdr3_nt: TGTGCCAGCAGTCCCGTGGTGGGCGCAACTAATGAAAAACTGTTTTTT; cdr3_aa: CASSPVVGATNEKLFF
d_call: NA; j_call: TRBJ2-4; v_call: TRBV19; clone_size: once; cdr3_nt: TGTGCCAGTACCCTCGGGGGAATCTTC; cdr3_aa: CASTLGGIF
d_call: NA; j_call: TRBJ2-3; v_call: TRBV6-4; clone_size: NA; cdr3_nt: TGTGCCAGCAGTCGTCGAGTTGGAACCGGGGAGAATACGCAGTATTTT; cdr3_aa: CASSRRVGTGENTQYF
d_call: NA; j_call: TRBJ2-3; v_call: TRBV5-4; clone_size: NA; cdr3_nt: TGTGCCAGCAGCTTGGTTTTTGGCGGGAGCACAGATACGCAGTATTTT; cdr3_aa: CASSLVFGGSTDTQYF
d_call: NA; j_call: TRBJ1-5; v_call: TRBV7-9; clone_size: once; cdr3_nt: TGTGCCAGCAGCTTAGGAGCCAATCAGCCCCAGCATTTT; cdr3_aa: CASSLGANQPQHF
d_call: TRBD1; j_call: TRBJ2-5; v_call: TRBV28; clone_size: NA; cdr3_nt: TGTGCCAGCACCCCGGGGACAGGAGTACAAGAGACCCAGTACTTC; cdr3_aa: CASTPGTGVQETQYF
d_call: NA; j_call: TRBJ2-3; v_call: TRBV7-6; clone_size: NA; cdr3_nt: TGTGCCAGCAGCTTAGACAGGTATACGCAGTATTTT; cdr3_aa: CASSLDRYTQYF
d_call: NA; j_call: TRBJ1-1; v_call: TRBV24-1; clone_size: NA; cdr3_nt: TGTGCCACCAGTGCCGCAGGGGAAGGGCACACTGAAGCTTTCTTT; cdr3_aa: CATSAAGEGHTEAFF
d_call: NA; j_call: TRBJ1-2; v_call: TRBV28; clone_size: NA; cdr3_nt: TGTGCCAGCAGTTTGCAACGGTTCAATGGCTACACCTTC; cdr3_aa: CASSLQRFNGYTF
d_call: NA; j_call: TRBJ1-6; v_call: TRBV6-5; clone_size: NA; cdr3_nt: TGTGCCAGCAGTACAGGCGGGGGACAATCACCCCTCCACTTT; cdr3_aa: CASSTGGGQSPLHF